Listed here are 14 T cell receptor beta chains from one sample, sequenced in a study of tumor-infiltrating lymphocytes in localized non-small cell lung cancer. Sequenced by immunoSEQ multiplex PCR; TCRdb stores in-frame clones only, minus some. Among approximately 13,000 clones listed, 80% to 90% were seen once. The material sequenced was uninvolved lung tissue not adjacent to the tumor. These TCRs come from a human donor with non-small cell lung cancer.

V gene TRBV2 combines with J gene TRBJ1-6; D is perhaps TRBD1 (6 bases). The CDR3 spans 14 residues. The V gene lost 6 bases and the J gene lost 7 bases, with 13 bases spanning the gap. Looked up from germline, CDR1 is SNHLY and CDR2 is FYNNEI. The CDR3 sequence: CASSETGGNSPLHF. CDR3 nucleotide sequence: TGTGCCAGCAGCGAGACAGGTGGGAATTCACCCCTCCACTTT.

The chain links TRBV5-1 to TRBJ1-1; 7 bases line up with TRBD1. V lost 3 bases and J lost 4; bases outside the gene matches: 12. Germline CDR1 reads SGHRS; CDR2 reads YFSETQ. CDR3 size: 16 residues. For the CDR3, the DNA is TGCGCCAGCAGCTGGCAGGGGGACGGTACGGGCACTGAAGCTTTCTTT. Its translation: CASSWQGDGTGTEAFF.

This sequence joins TRBV7-9 and TRBJ2-7, with D perhaps TRBD2 (5 bases). This CDR3 is 13 amino acids long. Trimming removed 5 bases at V and 3 bases at J, with 11 bases between. The germline gives CDR1 SEHNR, CDR2 FQNEAQ (reference sequence). The CDR3 DNA reads TGTGCCAGCAGCCCGGGAAGCCTCTACGAGCAGTACTTC. Protein: CASSPGSLYEQYF. The entire variable domain, with the rest obtained from reference TRBV7-9 and TRBJ2-7, is as follows: DTGVSQNPRHKITKRGQNVTFRCDPISEHNRLYWYRQTLGQGPEFLTYFQNEAQLEKSRLLSDRFSAERPKGSFSTLEIQRTEQGDSAMYLCASSPGSLYEQYFGPGTRLTVT.

The chain links TRBV5-4 to TRBJ2-5; no definite D call. The CDR3 runs to 14 residues. The V end was cut by 4 bases, the J end by 3 bases, with 13 bases between. Per germline, CDR1 SGHNT and CDR2 YYREEE (reference sequence). The CDR3 protein is CASSPRSVKETQYF. Written as DNA, the CDR3 is TGTGCCAGCAGCCCGAGGAGCGTAAAAGAGACCCAGTACTTC. The complete variable domain, with remaining parts taken from reference TRBV5-4 and TRBJ2-5, reads ETGVTQSPTHLIKTRGQQVTLRCSSQSGHNTVSWYQQALGQGPQFIFQYYREEENGRGNFPPRFSGLQFPNYSSELNVNALELDDSALYLCASSPRSVKETQYFGPGTRLLVL.

The gene calls are TRBV5-4 and TRBJ2-5; possible D gene TRBD2, 6 bases. Per the germline V gene, CDR1 is SGHNT and CDR2 is YYREEE (reference sequence). The CDR3 extends over 13 amino acids. The V gene lost 0 bases and the J gene lost 7 bases, with 10 bases spanning the gap. In nucleotides, the CDR3 is TGTGCCAGCAGCTTGGCGGACGGGGGGACCCAGTACTTC. Translating it yields CASSLADGGTQYF.

J is TRBJ2-7 and V is TRBV7-2; D remains unclear. The CDR3 contains 14 residues. The V gene's germline CDR1 is SGHTA and CDR2 FQGNSA. The germline V and J ends were trimmed by 3 bases and 3 bases, with 12 bases remaining between them. This chain's CDR3 is CASSFSGFDYEQYF. DNA for the CDR3: TGTGCCAGCAGCTTCTCTGGATTTGACTACGAGCAGTACTTC.

In this sample, this clone turned up once. The chain recombines TRBV2 with TRBJ2-5; 9 positions match TRBD2. With 5 bases clipped from V and 12 bases from J, the junction kept 10 bases outside the gene matches. Per the germline V gene, CDR1 is SNHLY and CDR2 is FYNNEI. CDR3 length: 13 amino acids. This chain's CDR3 is CASSPGLAGREYF. CDR3 nucleotide sequence: TGTGCCAGCAGTCCGGGACTAGCCGGACGGGAGTACTTC.

The chain employs TRBV5-4 and TRBJ2-3; 7 nucleotides agree with TRBD1. The germline V gene encodes CDR1 SGHNT and CDR2 YYREEE (reference sequence). After removal of 4 bases from V and 4 bases from J, the junction contained 12 bases not matched to a gene. The CDR3 has 16 amino acids. The CDR3 protein is CASSLNDRVRADTQYF. CDR3 DNA sequence: TGTGCCAGCAGCCTAAATGACAGGGTGAGGGCAGATACGCAGTATTTT.

This sequence joins TRBV19 and TRBJ2-5; D is perhaps TRBD2 (6 bases). Germline values: CDR1 LNHDA, CDR2 SQIVND (reference sequence). The ends were cut back, 9 bases at V and 3 bases at J, with 20 bases in the middle. The CDR3 is 15 amino acids. This CDR3 is CASSTVAEPKETQYF. The CDR3 nucleotides read TGTGCCAGCTCAACGGTAGCGGAACCTAAAGAGACCCAGTACTTC.

The CDR3 spells CASSPAWAWGYGYTF. The DNA for the CDR3 is TGTGCCAGCAGCCCCGCGTGGGCTTGGGGCTATGGCTACACCTTC. The V call is TRBV7-9, the J call TRBJ1-2, with D unresolved. V gave up 5 bases and J gave up 4 bases, with 17 bases separating them. This CDR3 has 15 amino acids. CDR1 and CDR2 from the germline V gene are SEHNR and FQNEAQ (reference sequence). The variable domain in full, with the rest retrieved from reference TRBV7-9 and TRBJ1-2, is DTGVSQNPRHKITKRGQNVTFRCDPISEHNRLYWYRQTLGQGPEFLTYFQNEAQLEKSRLLSDRFSAERPKGSFSTLEIQRTEQGDSAMYLCASSPAWAWGYGYTFGSGTRLTVV.

The J gene is TRBJ1-1, the V gene TRBV11-2; no reliable D call. This CDR3 is 11 amino acids long. Germline values: CDR1 SGHAT, CDR2 FQNNGV. The V end was cut by 6 bases, the J end by 3 bases, with 5 bases between. In nucleotides, the CDR3 is TGTGCCAGCAGGGGGTACACTGAAGCTTTCTTT. As protein: CASRGYTEAFF.

This chain uses TRBV5-4 with TRBJ2-5; 10 nucleotides match TRBD2. This CDR3 comprises 16 residues. Germline V gene sequence: CDR1 SGHNT, CDR2 YYREEE (reference sequence). Trimming removed 3 bases from V and 5 bases from J; junction bases left unmatched: 10. Here the CDR3 DNA reads TGTGCCAGCAGCTCGGCCCGGACTAGCGGACAGGAGACCCAGTACTTC. Protein sequence: CASSSARTSGQETQYF.

V usage is TRBV19 and J usage is TRBJ2-6; TRBD2 agrees at 7 bases. The CDR3 sequence is 17 residues long. The V gene's germline CDR1 is LNHDA and CDR2 SQIVND (reference sequence). With 4 bases clipped from V and 0 bases from J, the junction kept 6 bases outside the gene matches. The CDR3 nucleotides are TGTGCCAGTAGTAGCAAGATAGCGGGCTCTGGGGCCAACGTCCTGACTTTC. This encodes CASSSKIAGSGANVLTF.

V is TRBV2 and J is TRBJ1-2, with D unresolved. The length of the CDR3 is 14 residues. From germline, CDR1 is SNHLY and CDR2 FYNNEI. V dropped 5 bases and J dropped 4 bases, with 14 bases sitting between them. This CDR3 reads CASSIIEHIYGYTF. In DNA, the CDR3 is TGTGCCAGCAGTATAATCGAGCACATCTATGGCTACACCTTC.